These T cell receptor beta chains were read from a single sample in a study of blood T cell repertoires in COVID-19. This table comes from immunoSEQ multiplex PCR, and its TCRdb copy is limited to in-frame clones, with some not included. The sample has some 150,000 clones, about four fifths seen once. The sample comprised peripheral blood. These receptor sequences come from a woman aged 55-70 years with acute or convalescent COVID-19. Each CDR3 is given with its conserved first and last residue. The D gene is left open where the match is weak. Size values are once, few and many counts, or a class for expanded clones, and some rows have none.

d_gene,abundance,v_gene,j_gene,CDR3aa,CDR3nt
TRBD1,once,TRBV19,TRBJ2-7,CASSIQGVPYEQYF,TGTGCCAGTAGTATACAGGGGGTCCCCTACGAGCAGTACTTC
TRBD2,NA,TRBV19,TRBJ2-1,CASSIGGRIDNEQFF,TGTGCCAGTAGTATCGGCGGGAGGATCGACAATGAGCAGTTCTTC
NA,once,TRBV6-1,TRBJ1-5,CASSERPGGDQPQHF,TGTGCCAGCAGTGAAAGACCGGGGGGAGATCAGCCCCAGCATTTT
NA,NA,TRBV14,TRBJ1-1,CASHPGEGFMNTEAFF,TGTGCCAGCCACCCGGGGGAAGGTTTCATGAACACTGAAGCTTTCTTT
NA,NA,TRBV7-8,TRBJ2-4,CASSPGAKNIQYF,TGTGCCAGCAGCCCCGGAGCCAAAAACATTCAGTACTTC
TRBD2,NA,TRBV6-4,TRBJ2-1,CASSDGSSGRAPYNEQFF,TGTGCCAGCAGTGACGGGAGCAGCGGGAGGGCCCCCTACAATGAGCAGTTCTTC
NA,NA,TRBV27,TRBJ1-5,CASSLEVFQPQHF,TGTGCCAGCAGTTTAGAGGTCTTTCAGCCCCAGCATTTT
NA,NA,TRBV9,TRBJ2-2,CASSLGGGELFF,TGTGCCAGCAGTCTAGGGGGCGGGGAGCTGTTTTTT
NA,NA,TRBV27,TRBJ1-5,CASSLRESGQPQHF,TGTGCCAGCAGTTTAAGGGAGTCGGGTCAGCCCCAGCATTTT
TRBD2,NA,TRBV5-1,TRBJ2-3,CASSPQKAGGSTDTQYF,TGCGCCAGCAGCCCGCAAAAAGCGGGAGGAAGTACAGATACGCAGTATTTT
NA,NA,TRBV7-6,TRBJ2-1,CASSLARAGYNEQFF,TGTGCCAGCAGCTTAGCAAGGGCGGGGTACAATGAGCAGTTCTTC
TRBD2,NA,TRBV15,TRBJ2-1,CATSGLAGVGEQFF,TGTGCCACCAGCGGACTAGCGGGAGTTGGTGAGCAGTTCTTC
NA,once,TRBV5-1,TRBJ1-6,CASSPQTGTRGPPLHF,TGCGCCAGCAGCCCTCAAACCGGGACTAGGGGTCCACCCCTCCACTTT
NA,NA,TRBV29-1,TRBJ2-5,CSGVGGVPGPQETQYF,TGCAGCGGGGTTGGCGGGGTGCCAGGACCTCAAGAGACCCAGTACTTC
TRBD2,NA,TRBV28,TRBJ2-4,CASSQAGTSGRARYF,TGTGCCAGCAGCCAAGCCGGGACTAGCGGGAGGGCCAGGTACTTC
NA,NA,TRBV11-2,TRBJ2-3,CASSPRTTNPVPDTQYF,TGTGCCAGCAGCCCCAGGACTACCAACCCGGTGCCAGATACGCAGTATTTT
NA,few,TRBV28,TRBJ1-3,CASSRTRSTIYF,TGTGCCAGCAGTCGAACAAGGAGCACCATATATTTT
NA,NA,TRBV28,TRBJ1-2,CASSPGPSNYGYTF,TGTGCCAGCAGTCCTGGTCCCAGTAACTATGGCTACACCTTC
NA,NA,TRBV28,TRBJ1-6,CASSQGSNSPLHF,TGTGCCAGCAGTCAGGGGAGTAATTCACCCCTCCACTTT
NA,NA,TRBV6-5,TRBJ1-1,CASRAASEGAFF,TGTGCCAGCCGGGCAGCTTCCGAGGGAGCTTTCTTT
NA,NA,TRBV28,TRBJ1-2,CATGGRYGYTF,TGTGCCACCGGAGGGCGATATGGCTACACCTTC
TRBD2,once,TRBV5-1,TRBJ2-3,CASSFSSGGRTDTQYF,TGCGCCAGCAGCTTTTCTAGCGGGGGGCGCACAGATACGCAGTATTTT
TRBD1,NA,TRBV9,TRBJ1-4,CASSRQGAGEKLFF,TGTGCCAGCAGCCGACAGGGGGCGGGTGAAAAACTGTTTTTT
TRBD1,NA,TRBV9,TRBJ1-1,CASSVGTGVLGTEAFF,TGTGCCAGCAGCGTAGGCACAGGGGTACTAGGAACTGAAGCTTTCTTT
NA,NA,TRBV30,TRBJ2-1,CASRLVPTDEQFF,TGTGCCTCGAGACTAGTGCCCACGGATGAGCAGTTCTTC
NA,NA,TRBV24-1,TRBJ1-5,CATSGPQGSNQPQHF,TGTGCCACCAGTGGTCCACAGGGAAGCAATCAGCCCCAGCATTTT
TRBD2,NA,TRBV19,TRBJ2-1,CASSMGLAGRGQFF,TGTGCCAGTAGTATGGGACTAGCGGGACGGGGACAGTTCTTC
NA,NA,TRBV5-5,TRBJ2-1,CASTYSLYNEQFF,TGTGCCAGCACTTATTCTCTCTACAATGAGCAGTTCTTC
NA,NA,TRBV6-1,TRBJ1-6,CASSGVDFPTYNSPLHF,TGTGCCAGCAGTGGGGTGGACTTCCCGACCTATAATTCACCCCTCCACTTT
TRBD1,NA,TRBV29-1,TRBJ1-1,CSIGDGTASFF,TGCAGCATTGGCGATGGGACAGCGTCTTTCTTT
TRBD2,NA,TRBV3-1/TRBV3-2,TRBJ2-5,CASSLYSGIQETQYF,TGTGCCAGCAGCCTATATAGCGGGATCCAAGAGACCCAGTACTTC
TRBD2,few,TRBV7-9,TRBJ2-4,CASSQTSGMINIQYF,TGTGCCAGCAGCCAGACTAGCGGGATGATAAACATTCAGTACTTC
NA,once,TRBV6-5,TRBJ2-1,CASSYVSGTEQFF,TGTGCCAGCAGTTACGTTTCTGGGACAGAGCAGTTCTTC
NA,NA,TRBV28,TRBJ1-1,CASSGTLNTEAFF,TGTGCCAGCAGTGGGACACTGAACACTGAAGCTTTCTTT
NA,NA,TRBV5-1,TRBJ2-3,CASSLPGSGTDTQYF,TGCGCCAGCAGCTTGCCGGGTTCGGGAACAGATACGCAGTATTTT
TRBD2,NA,TRBV4-1,TRBJ2-3,CASSQTGGPPGFTQYF,TGCGCCAGCAGCCAAACGGGAGGGCCTCCGGGTTTTACGCAGTATTTT
TRBD1,NA,TRBV3-1/TRBV3-2,TRBJ2-2,CASSFPTRQGTGELFF,TGTGCCAGCAGCTTCCCAACCCGACAGGGCACCGGGGAGCTGTTTTTT
NA,NA,TRBV4-1,TRBJ1-3,CASSQGPQTGRRKGNTIYF,TGCGCCAGCAGCCAAGGCCCCCAAACAGGGCGACGGAAAGGAAACACCATATATTTT
TRBD1,NA,TRBV7-9,TRBJ2-4,CASSNRGYAKNIQYF,TGTGCCAGCAGCAACAGGGGCTATGCCAAAAACATTCAGTACTTC
NA,NA,TRBV19,TRBJ1-4,CASSIRVTNEKLFF,TGTGCCAGTAGTATCAGGGTAACTAATGAAAAACTGTTTTTT
NA,NA,TRBV9,TRBJ1-3,CASSVTGHSGNTIYF,TGTGCCAGCAGCGTCACAGGCCACTCTGGAAACACCATATATTTT
NA,NA,TRBV7-4,TRBJ1-6,CASSCPLWGGTYNSPLHF,TGTGCCAGCAGCTGCCCCCTGTGGGGGGGAACCTATAATTCACCCCTCCACTTT
NA,NA,TRBV19,TRBJ1-4,CASSWGPGEKLFF,TGTGCCAGTAGTTGGGGTCCGGGGGAAAAACTGTTTTTT
NA,NA,TRBV7-8,TRBJ1-2,CASSLGPNYGYTF,TGTGCCAGCAGCTTGGGCCCGAACTATGGCTACACCTTC
TRBD2,NA,TRBV28,TRBJ2-1,CALRLARFF,TGTGCCCTAAGACTAGCCAGGTTCTTC
TRBD1,NA,TRBV7-2,TRBJ2-5,CASSRGRVTQYF,TGTGCCAGCAGCAGGGGGCGGGTGACCCAGTACTTC
TRBD1,NA,TRBV7-9,TRBJ2-1,CASSARTGSPVDEQFF,TGTGCCAGCAGCGCGAGGACAGGCAGCCCGGTAGATGAGCAGTTCTTC
NA,NA,TRBV2,TRBJ2-1,CASSDGVAEYNEQFF,TGTGCCAGCAGTGACGGGGTAGCGGAATACAATGAGCAGTTCTTC
NA,few,TRBV24-1,TRBJ1-5,CATSTRRDNQPQHF,TGTGCCACCAGCACTCGACGGGACAATCAGCCCCAGCATTTT
TRBD2,NA,TRBV24-1,TRBJ2-2,CATSDPGRNGELFF,TGTGCCACCAGTGACCCCGGGAGGAACGGGGAGCTGTTTTTT
NA,NA,TRBV28,TRBJ1-4,CASKGVLAEKLFF,TGTGCCAGCAAAGGTGTCTTAGCTGAAAAACTGTTTTTT
NA,NA,TRBV28,TRBJ1-6,CASSLEHQTLHF,TGTGCCAGCAGTTTAGAACACCAAACCCTCCACTTT